This T cell receptor (beta chain) was recorded in a study of vaccination and CD4 T cells after COVID-19. Indicated treatment: roughly 11-day PBMC culture with coronavirus spike peptide pools or control peptides (ViraFEST assay). The Oncomine TCR Beta short-read assay was applied to DNA of cultured CD4+ T cells. TCRdb recomputed calls from the PCR reads with MiXCR, one row per CDR3 protein. The sample has approximately 10,000 distinct CDR3 sequences, roughly 40% seen once. This clonotype has only a few counts. Its specificity is unknown. Germline V CDR1 and CDR2: WSHSY, SAAADI. The trim removed 3 bases at V and 5 bases at J, leaving 3 bases unmatched. There are 14 residues in the CDR3.

The chain employs TRBV10-2 and TRBJ2-2; TRBD1 agrees at 7 bases. The sample comprised CD4+ T cells from blood, cultured in vitro. The source of this sequence is a human donor who had recovered from COVID-19. CDR3 nucleotide sequence: TGCGCCAGCAGTGAAACAGGGGTTACCGGGGAGCTGTTTTTT. Translated: CASSETGVTGELFF.